This T cell receptor beta chain derives from a study of blood T cell repertoires in COVID-19. Study as a whole: Whether acute or convalescent, the COVID-19 samples came from the United States, Italy and Spain. T cells, B-cell-depleted T cells, or PBMCs supplied cDNA or gDNA.

Germline V gene data show CDR1 as SGHVS and CDR2 as FQNEAQ. The CDR3 totals 16 residues. Trimming took 2 bases from V and 2 from J, leaving 15 bases between them. In the authors' methods: It was from reference gene primer amplification that nucleated cell counts were estimated. Using immunoSEQ multiplex PCR, the repertoire was profiled, and TCRdb retains in-frame clones only, with some absent. That table supplies the V and J calls and clone size; D and trimming were determined from the DNA. This table has 90,000 to 100,000 clones, around 84% appearing once. This receptor was taken from a man between 65 and 79 years old with active or convalescent COVID-19. This chain links TRBV7-8 with TRBJ1-1, with no clear D. The sequenced material came from peripheral blood. The chain's CDR3 is CASSLRYGQINTEAFF. DNA of the CDR3: TGTGCCAGCAGCTTAAGGTATGGGCAGATCAACACTGAAGCTTTCTTT.